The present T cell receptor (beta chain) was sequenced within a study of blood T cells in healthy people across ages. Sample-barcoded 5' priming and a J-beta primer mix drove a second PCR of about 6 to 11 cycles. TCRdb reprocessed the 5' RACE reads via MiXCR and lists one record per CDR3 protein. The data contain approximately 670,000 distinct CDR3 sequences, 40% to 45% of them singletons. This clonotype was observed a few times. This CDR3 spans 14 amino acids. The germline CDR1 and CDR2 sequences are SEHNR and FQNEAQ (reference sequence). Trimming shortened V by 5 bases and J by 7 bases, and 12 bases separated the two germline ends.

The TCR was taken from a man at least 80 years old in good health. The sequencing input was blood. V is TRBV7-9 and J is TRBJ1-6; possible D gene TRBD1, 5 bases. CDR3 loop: CASSEGRENSPLHF. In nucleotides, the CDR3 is TGTGCCAGCAGCGAGGGACGGGAAAATTCACCCCTCCACTTT.